These 18 T cell receptor beta chains share one sample of origin, sequenced in a study of T cell responses to AZD1222 COVID-19 vaccine. Assay used: immunoSEQ multiplex PCR; TCRdb lists only in-frame clones, some missing. The table records some 140,000 clones, roughly 90% of them present only once. The sample was peripheral blood, taken on day 0 of AZD1222 vaccination. All receptors come from an adult in good health.

This sequence joins TRBV15 and TRBJ1-4, with 7 bases that match TRBD1. V lost 2 bases and J lost 8; bases outside the gene matches: 5. Per the germline V gene, CDR1 is LNHNV and CDR2 is YYDKDF (reference sequence). The CDR3 is 14 residues long. The CDR3 loop reads CATSRTGEGEKLFF. CDR3 bases: TGTGCCACCAGCAGAACAGGGGAGGGGGAAAAACTGTTTTTT.

This rearrangement joins TRBV6-6 to TRBJ1-2, with D tentatively TRBD1 (6 bases). The V gene's germline CDR1 is MNHNY and CDR2 SVGAGI (reference sequence). This CDR3 region has 13 residues. The V end was cut by 6 bases, the J end by 0 bases, with 8 bases between. The CDR3 DNA is TGTGCCAGCAGCAGGGGCCCTAACTATGGCTACACCTTC. Translated: CASSRGPNYGYTF.

The chain links TRBV2 to TRBJ1-3; TRBD1 aligns across 7 bases. The germline V gene has CDR1 SNHLY and CDR2 FYNNEI. The V segment lost 6 bases and the J segment 4 bases; nucleotides outside the gene matches: 6. The CDR3 totals 14 residues. The CDR3 loop reads CASRAGTAGNTIYF. CDR3 in DNA: TGTGCCAGCAGGGCCGGGACAGCGGGAAACACCATATATTTT.

The chain combines TRBV12-3 or TRBV12-4 with TRBJ1-1, with TRBD1 matching over 8 bases. V was pared by 7 bases and J by 10 bases, with 11 bases of the junction left unmatched. The CDR3 totals 13 residues. As DNA, the CDR3 is TGTGCCAGCATCAATAACATGGGACAGGTAGCTTTCTTT. It codes for CASINNMGQVAFF.

The chain carries TRBV5-1 and TRBJ2-7; TRBD2 matches at 7 bases. Per germline, CDR1 SGHRS and CDR2 YFSETQ. The CDR3 contains 16 residues. Trimming at V came to 0 bases and at J to 2 bases, leaving 8 bases not matched to a gene. CDR3 sequence: CASSLDWLAETYEQYF. The CDR3 DNA follows: TGCGCCAGCAGCTTGGATTGGCTAGCGGAGACCTACGAGCAGTACTTC.

The CDR3 nucleotides are TGTGCTAGTGGTTTGTTTGCAGGTCCCACCGGGGAGCTGTTTTTT. Protein sequence: CASGLFAGPTGELFF. The rearrangement links TRBV12-5 to TRBJ2-2, with no clear D. Germline CDR1 and CDR2: LGHNT and FRNRAP. V was clipped by 2 bases and J by 4 bases, with 11 bases between them. There are 15 residues in the CDR3. The whole variable domain, remainder taken from reference TRBV12-5 and TRBJ2-2, is DARVTQTPRHKVTEMGQEVTMRCQPILGHNTVFWYRQTMMQGLELLAYFRNRAPLDDSGMPKDRFSAEMPDATLATLKIQPSEPRDSAVYFCASGLFAGPTGELFFGEGSRLTVL.

This chain connects TRBV19 to TRBJ1-1, with 8 bases lining up with TRBD1. Germline trimming cut 3 bases from V and 6 bases from J; bases unmatched to any gene: 12. CDR1 and CDR2 from the germline V gene are LNHDA and SQIVND (reference sequence). This CDR3 has 16 amino acids. The CDR3 reads CASSMIPTDREAEAFF. CDR3 DNA: TGTGCCAGTAGTATGATCCCCACGGACAGGGAAGCTGAAGCTTTCTTT.

The chain has TRBV6-2 or TRBV6-3 and TRBJ2-5; D tentatively fits TRBD1 or TRBD2 (5 bases each). V lost 5 bases to trimming and J lost 1 base, with 17 bases between them. The CDR3 sequence is 16 residues long. In germline, CDR1 is MNHEY, CDR2 SVGEGT. As DNA, the CDR3 is TGTGCCAGCAGTCGCCCTCTTGGGGGTTCCCAAGAGACCCAGTACTTC. It encodes CASSRPLGGSQETQYF.

The chain combines TRBV5-3 with TRBJ2-7; D unresolved. TRBV5-3 is an ORF; its function is uncertain. Trimming cost V 1 base and J 1 base, with 12 bases left between them. The CDR3 is 15 residues long. For the CDR3, the DNA is TGTGCCAGAAGCTTGAATTGGCGAGCTTCCTACGAGCAGTACTTC. It specifies CARSLNWRASYEQYF.

The chain carries TRBV7-3 and TRBJ2-1; D remains unclear. Germline CDR1 SGHTA, CDR2 FQGTGA. The CDR3 covers 14 residues. Trimming cost V 5 bases and J 7 bases, with 15 bases left between them. The chain's CDR3 is CASSPSGLSNEQFF. The CDR3 DNA reads as TGTGCCAGCAGCCCGTCGGGCCTATCAAATGAGCAGTTCTTC.

The sample holds one count of this clone. A junction boundary mismatches the germline segment, possibly from a read error. V gene TRBV7-7 combines with J gene TRBJ2-3, with D possibly TRBD1 on 6 matching bases. Germline CDR1 reads SSHAT; CDR2 reads FNYEAQ (reference sequence). The CDR3 spans 15 residues. CDR3 in amino acids: CASSLQGQITDTQYF. The CDR3 nucleotides are TGTGCTAGCAGCTTACAGGGTCAGATCACAGATACGCAGTATTTT.

The chain combines TRBV16 with TRBJ1-2; 10 positions match TRBD1. This CDR3 comprises 12 residues. Germline CDR1 reads KGHSY; CDR2 reads FQNENV. The ends lost 3 bases at V and 11 bases at J; junction bases unmatched: 3. DNA of the CDR3: TGTGCCAGCAGCCAGAGGACAGGGGGTTACACCTTC. This translates into CASSQRTGGYTF.

V gene TRBV18 combines with J gene TRBJ1-4; D perhaps matches TRBD1 (6 bases). Germline CDR1 KGHSH, CDR2 LQKENI. Trimming removed 4 bases at V and 5 bases at J, with 17 bases between. The CDR3 length is 16 residues. CDR3 bases: TGTGCCAGCTCACTATTCTACGGACAGTCAAATGAAAAACTGTTTTTT. Amino acids: CASSLFYGQSNEKLFF.

This clone was recorded a few times. J is TRBJ1-2 and V is TRBV6-5; D gene uncertain. V was trimmed by 10 bases and J by 1 base, leaving 16 bases between them. This CDR3 region has 14 residues. Germline V gives CDR1 MNHEY, CDR2 SVGAGI. CDR3 region: CATGVSDGNYGYTF. CDR3 in DNA: TGTGCCACTGGGGTCTCTGACGGTAACTATGGCTACACCTTC.

CDR3 DNA sequence: TGTGCCAGTAGTATAGGTAGCGGGGGAGGCAATCAGCCCCAGCATTTT. As protein: CASSIGSGGGNQPQHF. The chain joins TRBV19 to TRBJ1-5, with a possible D match to TRBD1 (5 bases). With 1 base removed from V and 2 bases from J, the gap between germline ends came to 12 bases. Germline CDR1 and CDR2: LNHDA and SQIVND (reference sequence). The CDR3 loop spans 16 amino acids.

This chain joins TRBV29-1 and TRBJ2-1, with 8 bases fitting TRBD2. The CDR3 has 14 amino acids. Germline V lookup: CDR1 SQVTM, CDR2 ANQGSEA. After removal of 7 bases from V and 4 bases from J, the junction contained 9 bases not matched to a gene. The CDR3 bases are TGCAGCGGCCAGGGCCAGCGGGGGTACAATGAGCAGTTCTTC. Translation: CSGQGQRGYNEQFF.

The chain recombines TRBV7-9 with TRBJ2-1; 9 positions match TRBD2. The junction had 9 bases not matched to a gene; V was cut back by 1 base and J by 8 bases. In germline, CDR1 is SEHNR, CDR2 FQNEAQ (reference sequence). CDR3 size: 16 residues. This CDR3 reads CASSLVSSGGRYEQFF. The CDR3 region has the DNA TGTGCCAGCAGCTTAGTTTCAAGCGGGGGGCGGTATGAGCAGTTCTTC.

V usage is TRBV5-5 and J usage is TRBJ2-3; D gene ambiguous. Germline V gene lookup returns CDR1 SGHKS and CDR2 YYEKEE (reference sequence). Trimming pared 0 bases from V and 0 bases from J, leaving 11 bases between. The CDR3 runs to 16 residues. CDR3 sequence reads: CASSLDWRPSTDTQYF. For the CDR3, the DNA is TGTGCCAGCAGCTTGGATTGGCGGCCCAGCACAGATACGCAGTATTTT.